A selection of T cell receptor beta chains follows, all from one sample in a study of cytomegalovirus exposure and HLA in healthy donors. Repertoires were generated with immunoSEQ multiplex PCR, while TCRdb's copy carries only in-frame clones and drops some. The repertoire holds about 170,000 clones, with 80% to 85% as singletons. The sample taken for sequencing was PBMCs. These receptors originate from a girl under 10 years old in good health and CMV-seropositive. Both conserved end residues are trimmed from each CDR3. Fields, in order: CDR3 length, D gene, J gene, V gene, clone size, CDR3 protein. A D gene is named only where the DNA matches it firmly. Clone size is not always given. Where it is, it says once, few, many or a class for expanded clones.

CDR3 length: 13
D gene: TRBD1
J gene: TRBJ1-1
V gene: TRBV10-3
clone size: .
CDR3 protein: AISESDRGRTEAF

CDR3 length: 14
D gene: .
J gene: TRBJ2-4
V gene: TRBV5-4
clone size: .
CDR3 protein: ASSGSGGQLKNIQY

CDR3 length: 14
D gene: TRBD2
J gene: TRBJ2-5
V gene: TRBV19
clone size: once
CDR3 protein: ASSPLAGGPLETQY

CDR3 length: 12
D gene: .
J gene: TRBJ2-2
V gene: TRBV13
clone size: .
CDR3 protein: ASSFRANTGELF

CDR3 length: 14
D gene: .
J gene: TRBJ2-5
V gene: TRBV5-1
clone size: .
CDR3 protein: ASSPWTDQGVETQY

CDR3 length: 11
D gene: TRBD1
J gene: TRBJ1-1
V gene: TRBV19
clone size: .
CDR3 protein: ASTRTGNTEAF

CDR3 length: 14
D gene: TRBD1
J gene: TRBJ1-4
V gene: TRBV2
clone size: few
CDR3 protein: ASMDRDPTTNEKLF

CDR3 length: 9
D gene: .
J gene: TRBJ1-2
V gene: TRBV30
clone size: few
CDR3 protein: AIDGIGGYT

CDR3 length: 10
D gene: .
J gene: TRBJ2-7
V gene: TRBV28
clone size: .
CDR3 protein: ASSLIGYEQY

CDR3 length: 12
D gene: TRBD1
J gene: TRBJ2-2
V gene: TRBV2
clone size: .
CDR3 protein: AKGGQGNTGELF

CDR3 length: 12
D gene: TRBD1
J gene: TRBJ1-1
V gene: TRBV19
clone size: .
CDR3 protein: ASSMSGGFAEAF

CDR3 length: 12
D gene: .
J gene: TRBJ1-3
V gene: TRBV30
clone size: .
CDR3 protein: AWSVLSSGNTIY

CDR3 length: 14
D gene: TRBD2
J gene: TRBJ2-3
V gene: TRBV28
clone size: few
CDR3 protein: ASSLVTSGSEDTQY

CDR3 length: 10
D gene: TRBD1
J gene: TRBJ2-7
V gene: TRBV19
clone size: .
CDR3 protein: ASSATGDEQY

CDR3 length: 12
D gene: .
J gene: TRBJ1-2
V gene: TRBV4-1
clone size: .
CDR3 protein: ASSPAEGIYGYT

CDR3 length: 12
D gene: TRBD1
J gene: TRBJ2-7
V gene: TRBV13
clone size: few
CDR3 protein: ASSPRDSSYEQY

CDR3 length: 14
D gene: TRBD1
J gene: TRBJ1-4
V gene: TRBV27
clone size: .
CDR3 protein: ASKGQGAMEDEKLF

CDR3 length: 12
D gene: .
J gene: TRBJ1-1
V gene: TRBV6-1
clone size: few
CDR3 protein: ASSQIYGDTEAF

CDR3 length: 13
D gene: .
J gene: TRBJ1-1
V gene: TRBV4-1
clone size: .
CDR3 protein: ASSLRKQMNTEAF

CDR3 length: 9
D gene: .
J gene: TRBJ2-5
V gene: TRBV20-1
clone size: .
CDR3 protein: SASWRETQY

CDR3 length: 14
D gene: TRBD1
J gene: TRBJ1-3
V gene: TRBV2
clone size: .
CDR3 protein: ASSRDRRSSGNTIY

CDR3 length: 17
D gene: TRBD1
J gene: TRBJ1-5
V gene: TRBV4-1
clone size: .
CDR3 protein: ASSHLLSVRGLNNQPQH

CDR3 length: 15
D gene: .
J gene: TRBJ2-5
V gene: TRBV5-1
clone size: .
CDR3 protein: ASSLGPSNRRRETQY

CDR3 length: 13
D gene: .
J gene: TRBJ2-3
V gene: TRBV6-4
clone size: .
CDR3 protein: ASSESTDGRDTQY

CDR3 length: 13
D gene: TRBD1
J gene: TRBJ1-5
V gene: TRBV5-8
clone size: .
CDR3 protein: ASSWTGKGQQPQH

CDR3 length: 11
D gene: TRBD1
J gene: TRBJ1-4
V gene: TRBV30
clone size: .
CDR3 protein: AWTGQGNEKLF

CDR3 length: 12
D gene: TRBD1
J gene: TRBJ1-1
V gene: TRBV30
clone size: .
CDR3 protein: AWSAGTGNTEAF